This T cell receptor beta chain stems from a study of prognosis after radiotherapy for stage I lung cancer. At the level of the study: It was SBRT that served as radiotherapy, in 3 to 5 fractions with a biologically effective dose of at least 100 Gy. The study, taken as a whole, reports: Where distant metastases developed, patients had lower Shannon entropy after stereotactic body radiation therapy. Samples before stereotactic body radiation therapy had more unique TCR clones (median approximately 10,000 versus 7,000). Nobody established whether the expanded TCR clones were specific to the tumor.

The germline V gene encodes CDR1 MNHEY and CDR2 SVGEGT. V lost 8 bases and J 6 bases, leaving 17 bases between the germline ends. The CDR3 runs to 13 residues. Multiplex PCR, run in two rounds, amplified TCR beta CDR3 from genomic DNA. For every TRBV and TRBJ gene, a specific primer was used in first-round PCR. Each CDR3 protein is one row after TCRdb ran MiXCR on the multiplex PCR reads. This sample has roughly 13,000 distinct CDR3 sequences, with about 37% found just once. With regard to this clonotype: The target antigen is unknown.

This receptor was obtained from a donor aged 50 or older with non-small cell lung cancer. The rearrangement uses TRBV6-2 or TRBV6-3 and TRBJ2-7, with D possibly being TRBD1 or TRBD2 (5 bases each). This material consisted of PBMCs, taken before or after stereotactic body radiation therapy (not recorded which). CDR3 loop: CASADGGYGEQYF. DNA of the CDR3: TGTGCCAGCGCCGATGGGGGTTATGGCGAGCAGTACTTC.